These 17 T cell receptor beta chains were all obtained from the same sample, sequenced in a study of T cells in Graves' hyperthyroidism and ophthalmopathy. There were TCR beta CDR3 regions amplified from RNA transcripts. First-round RT-PCR targeting the TCR CDR3 was performed with the HTBI primer set. Each CDR3 protein is one row after TCRdb ran MiXCR on the multiplex PCR reads. The table has about 400,000 distinct CDR3 sequences, approximately 14% seen once; the top ten hold roughly 26%. Sequences were obtained from blood. Receptor source: a woman in her late teens or twenties with Graves' hyperthyroidism that later progressed to Graves' ophthalmopathy.

In its sample, this clonotype was seen a few times. The chain has TRBV7-2 and TRBJ1-4; the D is unclear. Trimming took 3 bases from V and 4 from J, leaving 6 bases between them. The CDR3 loop spans 13 amino acids. The germline V gene has CDR1 SGHTA and CDR2 FQGNSA. For the CDR3, the DNA is TGTGCCAGCAGCTTGGAACTTAATGAAAAACTGTTTTTT. Protein sequence: CASSLELNEKLFF.

There are a few counts of this clonotype. The V and J genes are TRBV9 and TRBJ2-3; D is perhaps TRBD2 (5 bases). This CDR3 is 14 amino acids long. Trimming pared 4 bases from V and 6 bases from J, leaving 15 bases between. CDR1 is SGDLS and CDR2 is YYNGEE in the germline V gene. CDR3 in amino acids: CASSSNSPGDTQYF. The CDR3 DNA is TGTGCCAGCAGCTCCAACTCGCCGGGGGATACGCAGTATTTT.

This clonotype has at least ten counts. This chain joins TRBV30 and TRBJ1-5, with D tentatively TRBD1 (6 bases). The CDR3 covers 15 residues. V was cut by 1 base and J by 6 bases, with 16 bases left in between. Germline CDR1 reads GTSNPN; CDR2 reads SVGIG (reference sequence). The CDR3 region is CAWSDNRGAGQPQHF. DNA of the CDR3: TGTGCCTGGAGTGATAACCGGGGGGCAGGTCAGCCCCAGCATTTT.

This clonotype has at least ten counts. The chain employs TRBV2 and TRBJ2-5; D unresolved. This CDR3 has 15 residues. Germline CDR1 SNHLY, CDR2 FYNNEI. V was cut by 2 bases and J by 5 bases, with 15 bases left in between. CDR3 residues: CASSESRRPAETQYF. For the CDR3, the DNA is TGTGCCAGCAGTGAAAGTAGACGGCCGGCGGAGACCCAGTACTTC.

In this sample, this clonotype turned up many times. The chain carries TRBV5-1 and TRBJ2-5, with TRBD1 matching 10 bases. CDR3 length equals 15 residues. Germline V gene sequence: CDR1 SGHRS, CDR2 YFSETQ. With 4 bases clipped from V and 4 bases from J, the junction kept 7 bases outside the gene matches. The CDR3 region has the DNA TGCGCCAGCAGCAGAGGACAGGGGGACGGAGAGACCCAGTACTTC. It is translated as CASSRGQGDGETQYF.

The chain has TRBV12-3 or TRBV12-4 and TRBJ2-3, with 10 bases matching TRBD1. The ends lost 6 bases at V and 3 bases at J; junction bases unmatched: 15. This CDR3 spans 18 amino acids. The CDR3 bases are TGTGCCAGCAGCCGATTGGCCGGGACAGGGGAAGAGACAGATACGCAGTATTTT. Translation: CASSRLAGTGEETDTQYF.

The CDR3 nucleotides are TGTGCCAGCAGGCGGAGCGGAACCTACGAGCAGTACTTC. Its translation: CASRRSGTYEQYF. V and J are TRBV6-1 and TRBJ2-7, with D possibly matching TRBD2 (5 bases). The CDR3 totals 13 residues. Germline V gene data show CDR1 as MNHNS and CDR2 as SASEGT. Trimming took off 6 bases at V and 2 bases at J, with 11 bases between the two ends.

This clonotype came up many times. The chain recombines TRBV20-1 with TRBJ1-4; no clear D gene. From germline, CDR1 is DFQATT and CDR2 SNEGSKA (reference sequence). CDR3 length: 12 residues. The CDR3 spells CGWKTRREKLFF. CDR3 nucleotides: TGCGGATGGAAGACTCGTCGAGAAAAACTGTTTTTT.

This clonotype has just a few counts. The V call is TRBV9, the J call TRBJ2-7; 8 bases match TRBD1. The V and J ends lost 0 bases and 2 bases, in that order; junction bases with no gene match: 4. The CDR3 extends over 15 amino acids. Germline-derived CDR1 and CDR2 are SGDLS and YYNGEE. The CDR3 reads CASSVALDRAYEQYF. CDR3 DNA: TGTGCCAGCAGCGTAGCCCTGGACAGGGCCTACGAGCAGTACTTC.

This chain connects TRBV18 to TRBJ2-4, with D maybe TRBD1 (6 bases). The germline V and J ends were trimmed by 2 bases and 3 bases, with 20 bases remaining between them. Germline loops: CDR1 KGHSH, CDR2 LQKENI. This CDR3 has 18 residues. The CDR3 bases are TGTGCCAGCTCACCAGGCGTGTTGGGGGCGCTGGGCAAAAACATTCAGTACTTC. Amino acids: CASSPGVLGALGKNIQYF.

This clonotype was observed at least ten times. This chain connects TRBV6-5 to TRBJ1-2; no firm D call. This CDR3 is built from 15 residues. The V gene lost 3 bases and the J gene lost 4 bases, with 15 bases spanning the gap. The germline CDR1 and CDR2 sequences are MNHEY and SVGAGI. The CDR3 loop reads CASSYRVGRAYGYTF. For the CDR3, the DNA is TGTGCCAGCAGTTATCGGGTCGGCAGAGCCTATGGCTACACCTTC.

This clonotype was detected ten times or more. The J gene is TRBJ2-7, the V gene TRBV7-6; maybe TRBD2 (5 bases). Germline V lookup: CDR1 SGHVS, CDR2 FNYEAQ. Trimming took 4 bases from V and 0 from J, leaving 16 bases between them. This CDR3 has 16 amino acids. In nucleotides, the CDR3 is TGTGCCAGCAGCTCAGCGGCCATTTCAGGCTCCTACGAGCAGTACTTC. It specifies CASSSAAISGSYEQYF.

This clonotype was observed a few times. A much bigger clone sits one base away, suggesting this may be a read error. The gene calls are TRBV3-1 and TRBJ2-5; no clear D gene. The CDR3 is 15 amino acids. V was trimmed by 5 bases and J by 4 bases, leaving 17 bases between them. Germline V gives CDR1 LGHDT, CDR2 YNNKEL (reference sequence). The CDR3 spells CASSTSTLSTETQYF. The DNA for the CDR3 is TGTGCCAGCAGCACCTCGACACTATCCACAGAGACCCAGTACTTC.

The table lists this clonotype with a few counts. The chain uses TRBV20-1 and TRBJ1-1, with D possibly matching TRBD1 (6 bases). V lost 2 bases and J lost 0, with 16 bases in between. This CDR3 contains 16 residues. Germline CDR1 and CDR2: DFQATT and SNEGSKA (reference sequence). The CDR3 reads CSARKGRGALNTEAFF. The CDR3 DNA follows: TGCAGTGCTAGAAAAGGGAGGGGGGCCTTGAACACTGAAGCTTTCTTT.

This clonotype was seen at least ten times. The V gene is TRBV28, the J gene TRBJ2-2; 8 positions match TRBD2. CDR1 is MDHEN, CDR2 SYDVKM, per germline. J gave up 6 bases and V 4 bases, and 7 bases lay outside the gene matches. The CDR3 consists of 15 residues. CDR3: CASSSTSVIAGELFF. The CDR3 region has the DNA TGTGCCAGCAGTTCGACTAGCGTTATCGCCGGGGAGCTGTTTTTT.

There are many counts of this clonotype. V is TRBV7-2 and J is TRBJ2-2; 7 bases align to TRBD1. Per the germline V gene, CDR1 is SGHTA and CDR2 is FQGNSA. The CDR3 totals 15 residues. The trim removed 4 bases at V and 6 bases at J, leaving 8 bases unmatched. The CDR3 region is CASSWRQGRAGELFF. The CDR3 region has the DNA TGTGCCAGCAGCTGGAGACAGGGTCGGGCCGGGGAGCTGTTTTTT. Looking up the rest from reference TRBV7-2 and TRBJ2-2 gives the full variable domain: GAGVSQSPSNKVTEKGKDVELRCDPISGHTALYWYRQSLGQGLEFLIYFQGNSAPDKSGLPSDRFSAERTGGSVSTLTIQRTQQEDSAVYLCASSWRQGRAGELFFGEGSRLTVL.

There are many counts of this clonotype. This sequence joins TRBV19 and TRBJ1-1, with a tentative D call TRBD1 (6 bases). From germline, CDR1 is LNHDA and CDR2 SQIVND (reference sequence). The CDR3 is made up of 15 amino acids. Trimming cost V 3 bases and J 0 bases, with 11 bases left between them. CDR3 DNA sequence: TGTGCCAGTAGTATCACGGGGGCCCTGAACACTGAAGCTTTCTTT. This encodes CASSITGALNTEAFF.